This is a list of T cell receptor beta chains from one sample in a study of T cells in narcolepsy. Only in-frame clones appear in the TCRdb table, and some are missing; sequencing was by immunoSEQ multiplex PCR. The sample includes around 30,000 clones, around four fifths of them seen just once. Sequencing used CD45RA- memory CD4+ T cells from PBMCs. Receptor source: a human donor with narcolepsy. CDR3s include the opening cysteine and the closing phenylalanine or tryptophan. The order of the fields is V gene, clone size, CDR3 length, D gene, J gene, CDR3 protein, CDR3 DNA. A D gene is named only where the DNA matches it firmly. Not every row has a clone size; where given, it reads once, few, many or a size class.

>TRBV9|NA|13|NA|TRBJ2-7
CASSASSLAEQYF
TGTGCCAGCAGCGCCTCCAGTTTAGCCGAGCAGTACTTC
>TRBV5-1|NA|16|TRBD2|TRBJ2-1
CASSLRSGGSYNEQFF
TGCGCCAGCAGCTTGCGATCGGGGGGATCCTACAATGAGCAGTTCTTC
>TRBV15|NA|13|TRBD1|TRBJ1-2
CATSRLQGTGYTF
TGTGCCACCAGCAGGTTACAGGGGACTGGCTACACCTTC
>TRBV7-9|NA|15|NA|TRBJ1-1
CASSLGIGVNTEAFF
TGTGCCAGCAGCTTAGGAATAGGGGTGAACACTGAAGCTTTCTTT
>TRBV20-1|once|11|NA|TRBJ1-1
CSAVEETEAFF
TGCAGTGCTGTTGAGGAGACTGAAGCTTTCTTT
>TRBV5-5|NA|12|NA|TRBJ1-1
CASSLEGDEAFF
TGTGCCAGCAGCTTGGAAGGTGATGAAGCTTTCTTT
>TRBV27|NA|13|NA|TRBJ1-2
CASSSPVGGGYTF
TGTGCCAGCAGCTCCCCGGTCGGCGGCGGCTACACCTTC
>TRBV19|NA|12|NA|TRBJ1-5
CASSTGTYIPHF
TGTGCCAGTAGCACCGGGACATATATACCGCATTTT
>TRBV19|NA|15|NA|TRBJ1-4
CASSIKRSTNEKLFF
TGTGCCAGTAGTATAAAAAGATCAACTAATGAAAAACTGTTTTTT
>TRBV7-9|NA|12|NA|TRBJ2-1
CASSLVGNEQFF
TGTGCCAGCAGCTTAGTGGGCAATGAGCAGTTCTTC
>TRBV7-9|NA|16|TRBD2|TRBJ2-3
CASSRVGGGSRDTQYF
TGTGCCAGCAGCCGGGTTGGCGGGGGGTCCAGGGATACGCAGTATTTT
>TRBV6-6|NA|15|NA|TRBJ2-2
CASSGQIANTGELFF
TGTGCCAGCAGTGGACAGATCGCGAACACCGGGGAGCTGTTTTTT
>TRBV2|NA|12|TRBD2|TRBJ2-7
CASSSGGPGQYF
TGTGCCAGCAGTAGCGGGGGCCCAGGGCAGTACTTC
>TRBV5-1|NA|13|NA|TRBJ1-2
CASSLEGAYGYTF
TGCGCCAGCAGCTTGGAAGGGGCCTATGGCTACACCTTC
>TRBV5-1|NA|14|NA|TRBJ2-7
CASSLGPSSHEQYF
TGCGCCAGCAGCTTGGGCCCGTCGAGTCACGAGCAGTACTTC
>TRBV18|NA|14|NA|TRBJ2-5
CASSPRGVQETQYF
TGTGCCAGCTCACCCCGGGGAGTCCAAGAGACCCAGTACTTC
>TRBV29-1|once|13|NA|TRBJ1-3
CSVGQQRGNTIYF
TGCAGCGTTGGCCAGCAGCGTGGAAACACCATATATTTT
>TRBV19|NA|14|TRBD1|TRBJ2-1
CASTLDRDGSEQFF
TGTGCCAGTACTCTGGACAGGGACGGGAGTGAGCAGTTCTTC
>TRBV5-1|NA|14|NA|TRBJ2-5
CASSSDPREETQYF
TGCGCCAGCAGCTCGGACCCGCGGGAAGAGACCCAGTACTTC
>TRBV12-5|NA|17|TRBD2|TRBJ2-1
CASGLPRGSGSIYEQFF
TGTGCTAGTGGTTTGCCCCGCGGTAGCGGGAGTATCTATGAGCAGTTCTTC
>TRBV5-6|NA|14|NA|TRBJ1-1
CASSFGADWNEAFF
TGTGCCAGCAGCTTTGGGGCTGATTGGAATGAAGCTTTCTTT
>TRBV6-6|NA|16|NA|TRBJ1-5
CASARRGSYSNQPQHF
TGTGCCAGCGCCCGCCGGGGCAGTTATAGCAATCAGCCCCAGCATTTT
>TRBV2|NA|11|NA|TRBJ2-2
CASQESGELFF
TGTGCCAGCCAGGAATCCGGGGAGCTGTTTTTT
>TRBV27|NA|14|NA|TRBJ1-2
CASSLTPLLGGYTF
TGTGCCAGCAGTTTAACCCCCCTCCTGGGCGGCTACACCTTC
>TRBV6-1|NA|12|NA|TRBJ1-2
CASSSTGTGYTF
TGTGCCAGCAGTTCAACAGGGACTGGCTACACCTTC
>TRBV18|NA|15|TRBD1|TRBJ2-3
CASSPRQGGTDTQYF
TGTGCCAGCTCACCCAGACAGGGCGGCACAGATACGCAGTATTTT
>TRBV10-2|NA|16|TRBD1|TRBJ2-7
CASSEPMLGGRYEQYF
TGCGCCAGCAGTGAGCCCATGCTAGGGGGCCGCTACGAGCAGTACTTC
>TRBV30|NA|12|NA|TRBJ1-1
CAWSLKNTEAFF
TGTGCCTGGAGTTTAAAGAACACTGAAGCTTTCTTT
>TRBV6-1|NA|15|NA|TRBJ1-1
CASTPGAGLSAEAFF
TGTGCCAGCACCCCCGGTGCGGGGCTGAGCGCTGAAGCTTTCTTT
>TRBV2|few|11|NA|TRBJ2-1
CASSDYNEQFF
TGTGCCAGCAGTGACTACAATGAGCAGTTCTTC
>TRBV6-1|NA|15|NA|TRBJ1-1
CASSRTVQGLTEAFF
TGTGCCAGCAGCCGAACCGTACAGGGCTTAACTGAAGCTTTCTTT
>TRBV4-1|NA|17|NA|TRBJ2-1
CASSQEGYGASYNEQFF
TGCGCCAGCAGCCAAGAAGGTTACGGAGCCTCCTACAATGAGCAGTTCTTC
>TRBV19|NA|14|NA|TRBJ1-1
CASSATGFGTEAFF
TGTGCCAGTAGTGCTACAGGGTTTGGCACTGAAGCTTTCTTT
>TRBV21-1|NA|15|NA|TRBJ1-2
CASSPGGRINYGYTF
TGTGCCAGCAGCCCCGGGGGAAGGATTAACTATGGCTACACCTTC
>TRBV6-1|NA|15|NA|TRBJ2-7
CASSELSLLGYEQYF
TGTGCCAGCAGTGAACTGTCCTTGCTTGGGTACGAGCAGTACTTC
>TRBV15|NA|15|TRBD1|TRBJ2-7
CATSSRDRGGNEQYF
TGTGCCACCAGCAGCCGGGACAGGGGGGGAAACGAGCAGTACTTC
>TRBV4-2|NA|17|NA|TRBJ1-6
CASSQDQGSSYNSPLHF
TGTGCCAGCAGCCAAGATCAGGGGAGCTCCTATAATTCACCCCTCCACTTT
>TRBV5-1|NA|12|NA|TRBJ2-7
CASSLAPYEQYF
TGCGCCAGCAGCTTGGCCCCTTACGAGCAGTACTTC
>TRBV6-5|NA|15|NA|TRBJ1-2
CASSSLGPWDYGYTF
TGTGCCAGCAGTTCCCTGGGGCCTTGGGACTATGGCTACACCTTC
>TRBV7-3|once|15|NA|TRBJ1-6
CASSLAGGANSPLHF
TGTGCCAGCAGCCTCGCCGGGGGCGCGAATTCACCCCTCCACTTT
>TRBV10-3|NA|13|NA|TRBJ2-5
CAISEVNQETQYF
TGTGCCATCAGTGAAGTCAACCAAGAGACCCAGTACTTC
>TRBV6-5|NA|14|NA|TRBJ1-2
CASRLGASNYGYTF
TGTGCCAGCAGATTGGGGGCCTCTAACTATGGCTACACCTTC
>TRBV27|NA|16|NA|TRBJ1-1
CASSTRRVTMNTEAFF
TGTGCCAGCAGTACCCGGCGGGTTACTATGAACACTGAAGCTTTCTTT
>TRBV5-1|NA|17|NA|TRBJ2-1
CASSPVPIALGGVEQFF
TGCGCCAGCAGCCCTGTCCCAATAGCGTTAGGGGGAGTTGAGCAGTTCTTC
>TRBV6-6|few|13|TRBD1|TRBJ2-2
CASSPQGRGELFF
TGTGCCAGCAGTCCACAGGGGAGAGGGGAGCTGTTTTTT
>TRBV2|few|15|TRBD1|TRBJ2-7
CASSFEQGNYYEQYF
TGTGCCAGCAGCTTCGAACAGGGGAACTACTACGAGCAGTACTTC
>TRBV5-1|NA|15|TRBD1|TRBJ2-7
CASSLDGTGKYEQYF
TGCGCCAGCAGCTTGGATGGGACAGGGAAATACGAGCAGTACTTC
>TRBV14|NA|15|NA|TRBJ1-4
CASSRLQGEDEKLFF
TGTGCCAGCAGCCGCCTACAGGGCGAAGATGAAAAACTGTTTTTT
>TRBV19|NA|14|TRBD1|TRBJ1-2
CASQPGQGDYGYTF
TGTGCCAGCCAGCCGGGACAGGGGGACTATGGCTACACCTTC
>TRBV23-1|NA|15|TRBD1|TRBJ2-7
CASTQDRGLKYEQYF
TGCGCCAGCACTCAGGACAGGGGGCTTAAGTACGAGCAGTACTTC
>TRBV6-5|NA|13|NA|TRBJ1-2
CASSYGGVGGYTF
TGTGCCAGCAGTTATGGGGGGGTGGGTGGCTACACCTTC
>TRBV10-3|NA|13|NA|TRBJ2-6
CATWRSGANVLTF
TGTGCCACCTGGCGCTCTGGGGCCAACGTCCTGACTTTC
>TRBV27|NA|13|NA|TRBJ1-2
CASSERKGEGYTF
TGTGCCAGCAGTGAGCGGAAGGGTGAGGGCTACACCTTC